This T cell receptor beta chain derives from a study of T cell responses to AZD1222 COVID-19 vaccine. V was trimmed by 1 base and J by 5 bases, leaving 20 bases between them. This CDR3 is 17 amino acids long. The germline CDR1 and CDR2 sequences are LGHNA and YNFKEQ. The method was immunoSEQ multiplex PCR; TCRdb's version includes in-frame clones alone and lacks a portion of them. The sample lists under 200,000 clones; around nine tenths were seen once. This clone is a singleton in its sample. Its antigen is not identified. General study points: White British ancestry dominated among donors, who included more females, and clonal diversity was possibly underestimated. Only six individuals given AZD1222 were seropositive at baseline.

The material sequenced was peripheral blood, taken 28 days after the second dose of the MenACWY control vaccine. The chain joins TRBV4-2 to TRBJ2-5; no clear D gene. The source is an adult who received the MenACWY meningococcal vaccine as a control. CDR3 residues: CASSQGESSGSRETQYF. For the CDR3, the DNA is TGTGCCAGCAGCCAAGGAGAGTCGTCGGGCTCCAGGGAGACCCAGTACTTC.